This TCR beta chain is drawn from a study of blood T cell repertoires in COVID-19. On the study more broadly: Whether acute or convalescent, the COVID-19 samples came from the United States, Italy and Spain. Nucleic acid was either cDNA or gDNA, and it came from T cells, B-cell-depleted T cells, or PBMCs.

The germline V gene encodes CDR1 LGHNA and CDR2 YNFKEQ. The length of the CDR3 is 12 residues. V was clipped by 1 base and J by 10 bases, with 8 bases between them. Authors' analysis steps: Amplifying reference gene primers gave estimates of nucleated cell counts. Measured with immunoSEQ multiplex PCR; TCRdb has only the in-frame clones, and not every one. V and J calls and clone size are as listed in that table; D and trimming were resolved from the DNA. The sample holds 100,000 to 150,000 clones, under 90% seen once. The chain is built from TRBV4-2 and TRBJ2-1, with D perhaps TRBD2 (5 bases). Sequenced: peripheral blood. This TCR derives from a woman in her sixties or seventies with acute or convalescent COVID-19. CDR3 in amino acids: CASSQATGEQFF. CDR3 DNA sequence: TGTGCCAGCAGCCAAGCTACGGGGGAGCAGTTCTTC.